This T cell receptor (beta chain) stems from a study of healthy donors' naive CD4 and CD8 T cells. A linear amplification protocol produced the TCR libraries from roughly 550 ng of total RNA. Authors' analysis steps: Roughly five healthy donors contributed 78,498 sequenced TCR alpha transcripts. TCRdb ran MiXCR on the reads and lists one entry per CDR3 protein. The authors' filters were not applied to this entry. The sample has 150,000 to 200,000 distinct CDR3 sequences, nearly 75% seen once. V lost 0 bases to trimming and J lost 12 bases, with 12 bases between them. This CDR3 has 12 residues. CDR1 DFQATT and CDR2 SNEGSKA come from the germline V gene (reference sequence). Turning to this clonotype: Its antigen is currently unknown.

Overall study results and limits: Positive CDR3 charge linked to CD4+ cells, negative to CD8+ cells.

Sorting defined naive CD4+ as CD4+CD8-CD45RO-CD45RA+ and naive CD8+ as CD8+CD4-CD45RA+CD27bright. V gene TRBV20-1 combines with J gene TRBJ2-1; no firm D call. The receptor was derived from a pool of human donors in good health; the sample pools cells from several healthy donors. The specimen was naive CD4+ and CD8+ T cells sorted from blood, pooled from several donors. CDR3 DNA sequence: TGCAGTGCTAGAGATCGACCCGCCGGGCAGTTCTTC. Residues: CSARDRPAGQFF.